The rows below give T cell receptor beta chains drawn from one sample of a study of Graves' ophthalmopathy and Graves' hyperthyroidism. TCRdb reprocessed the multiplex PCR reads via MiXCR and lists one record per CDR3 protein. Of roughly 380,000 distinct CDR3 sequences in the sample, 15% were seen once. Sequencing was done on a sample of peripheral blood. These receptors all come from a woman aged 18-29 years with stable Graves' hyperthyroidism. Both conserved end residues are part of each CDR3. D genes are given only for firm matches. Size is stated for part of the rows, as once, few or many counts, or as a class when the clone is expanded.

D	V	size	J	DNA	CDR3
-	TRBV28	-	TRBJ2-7	TGTGCCAGCAGAGGACGGGCCTACGAGCAGTACTTC	CASRGRAYEQYF
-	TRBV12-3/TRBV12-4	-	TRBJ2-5	TGTGCCAGCAGTTTATATTCCCGAGAGACCCAGTACTTC	CASSLYSRETQYF
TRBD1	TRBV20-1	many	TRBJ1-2	TGCAGTGCTCCCGACAGGGGGATGAGCTACACCTTC	CSAPDRGMSYTF
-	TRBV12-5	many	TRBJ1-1	TGTGCTAGTGGTTTGGGTTTGGGCACTGGGAACACTGAAGCTTTCTTT	CASGLGLGTGNTEAFF
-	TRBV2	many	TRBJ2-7	TGTGCCAGCAGTGAAGCAGCAGGGTTTGGCGAGCAGTACTTC	CASSEAAGFGEQYF
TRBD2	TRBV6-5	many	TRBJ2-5	TGTGCCAGCAGTCGTCCGACCATAGCGGGGGGGCAGGAGACCCAGTACTTC	CASSRPTIAGGQETQYF
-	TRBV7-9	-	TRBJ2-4	TGTGCCAGCAGCTCCGCCGGGTTGGCCAAAAACATTCAGTACTTC	CASSSAGLAKNIQYF
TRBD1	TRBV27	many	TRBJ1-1	TGTGCCAGCACTGCGGACAGGGACACTGAAGCTTTCTTT	CASTADRDTEAFF
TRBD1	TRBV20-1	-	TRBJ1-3	TGCAGTGCTAGGGGACAGACGCTCGGAGAGGCAGGAAACACCATATATTTT	CSARGQTLGEAGNTIYF
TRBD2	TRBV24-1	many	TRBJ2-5	TGTGCCACCAGTGACCCCGGACTAGATAACCAAGAGACCCAGTACTTC	CATSDPGLDNQETQYF
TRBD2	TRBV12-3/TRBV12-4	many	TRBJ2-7	TGTGCCAGCAGTTCTAGAAGACTAGCGAACGAGCAGTACTTC	CASSSRRLANEQYF
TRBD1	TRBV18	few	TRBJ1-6	TGTGCCAGCTCGTATCAAACACAGGGGTTAAAAGTACCCCTCCACTTT	CASSYQTQGLKVPLHF
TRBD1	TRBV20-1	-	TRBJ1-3	TGCAGTGTCAAGACAGGGGCGGTGGACACCATATATTTT	CSVKTGAVDTIYF
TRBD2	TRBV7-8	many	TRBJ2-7	TGTGCCAGCAGCTTAGAGGGACTAGCGGGGGGCAAAGAGCAGTACTTC	CASSLEGLAGGKEQYF
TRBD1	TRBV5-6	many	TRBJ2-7	TGTGCCAGCAGCTTAGCGCCAGGGGGCTACGAGCAGTACTTC	CASSLAPGGYEQYF
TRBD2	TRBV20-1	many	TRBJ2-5	TGCAGTGCGACTCAAGCGGGGGGGTCTCAAGAGACCCAGTACTTC	CSATQAGGSQETQYF
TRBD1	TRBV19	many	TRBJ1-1	TGTGCCAGATACAGGGGGGGGAACACTGAAGCTTTCTTT	CARYRGGNTEAFF
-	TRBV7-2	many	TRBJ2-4	TGTGCCAGCAGCTTACGAGGACTAGCCAAAAACATTCAGTACTTC	CASSLRGLAKNIQYF
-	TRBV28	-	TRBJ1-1	TGTGCCAGCAGTATACCACAGGGATCGGGGAACACTGAAGCTTTCTTT	CASSIPQGSGNTEAFF
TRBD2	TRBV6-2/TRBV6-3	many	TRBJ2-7	TGTGCCAGCAGTTACTCGGGACTAGCTGAAGAGCAGTACTTC	CASSYSGLAEEQYF
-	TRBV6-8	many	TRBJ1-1	TGTGCCAGCACCCTTGCGGTGAACACTGAAGCTTTCTTT	CASTLAVNTEAFF
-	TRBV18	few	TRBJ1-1	TGTGCCAGCTCACCAAACGGGGGGACGGGGACTGAAGCTTTCTTT	CASSPNGGTGTEAFF
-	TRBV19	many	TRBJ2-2	TGTGCCAGTAGTCTTAACAGGGTGAACACCGGGGGGCTGTTTTTT	CASSLNRVNTGGLFF
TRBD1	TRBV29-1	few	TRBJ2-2	TGCAGCGTTGAAAAAACAGGGGCCGGGGAGCTGTTTTTT	CSVEKTGAGELFF
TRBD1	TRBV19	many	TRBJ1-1	TGTGCCAGTAATTCGCCGGGACAGCACACTGAAGCTTTCTTT	CASNSPGQHTEAFF
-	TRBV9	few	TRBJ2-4	TGCCCTGACGCCCTAGCCAAAAACATTCAGTACTTC	CPDALAKNIQYF
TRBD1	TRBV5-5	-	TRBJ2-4	TGTGCCAGCTTGGACAGGGGAGGCGAGATAGCCAAAAACATTAAGTACTTC	CASLDRGGEIAKNIKYF
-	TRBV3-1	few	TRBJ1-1	TGTGCCAGCAGCCGAGAAATAGTGAACACTGAAGCTTTCTTT	CASSREIVNTEAFF
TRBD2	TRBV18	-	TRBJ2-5	TGTGCCAGCTCACCGGAAAAAGCGGGGGGGCGGAAGACCCAGTACTTC	CASSPEKAGGRKTQYF
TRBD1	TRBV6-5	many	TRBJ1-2	TGTGCCAGCACCACCGGGACAGGGACATCCCTCTATGGCTACACCTTC	CASTTGTGTSLYGYTF
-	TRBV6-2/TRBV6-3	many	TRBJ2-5	TGTGCCAGCAGGCGAAGACAGGTTTCCCAAGAGACCCAGTACTTC	CASRRRQVSQETQYF
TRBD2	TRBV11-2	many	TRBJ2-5	TGTGCCAGCGGACCCCAGACGCGACTAGCGGGGGGGAAGACCCAGTACTTC	CASGPQTRLAGGKTQYF
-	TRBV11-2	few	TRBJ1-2	TGTGCCAGCAGCTTAGTTCTCCAGAATCTGGATGGCTACACCTTC	CASSLVLQNLDGYTF
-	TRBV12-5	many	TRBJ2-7	TGTGCTAGTGGTGGACGGGGAGAATACGAGCAGTACTTC	CASGGRGEYEQYF
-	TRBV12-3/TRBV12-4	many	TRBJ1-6	TGTGCCAGCAGACAGGGCTATAATTCACCCCTCCACTTT	CASRQGYNSPLHF
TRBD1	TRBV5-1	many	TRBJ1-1	TGCGCCAGCAGCCGGGACAGCGCGAACACTGAAGCTTTCTTT	CASSRDSANTEAFF
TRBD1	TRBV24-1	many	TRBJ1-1	TGTGCCACCACGGGCCCAGGGACAGCGAACACTGAAGCTTTCTTT	CATTGPGTANTEAFF
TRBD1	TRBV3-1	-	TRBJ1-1	TGTGCCAGCAGCACCCAGGGGGTCCTCAACACTGAAGCTTTCTTT	CASSTQGVLNTEAFF
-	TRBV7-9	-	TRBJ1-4	TGTGCCAGCAGCTCCGCCCATGAAAAACTGTTTTTT	CASSSAHEKLFF
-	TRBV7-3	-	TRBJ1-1	TGTGCCAGCAGCCAAGTAGGTGGGAGCACTGAAGCTTTCTTT	CASSQVGGSTEAFF
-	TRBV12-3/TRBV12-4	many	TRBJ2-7	TGTGCCAGCAGTCTACTTTTGAGGGAGGCCTCCTACGAGCAGTACTTC	CASSLLLREASYEQYF
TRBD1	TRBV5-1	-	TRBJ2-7	TGCGCCAGCAGCCTCCGGGACAGAAACTCCTACGAGCAGTACTTC	CASSLRDRNSYEQYF
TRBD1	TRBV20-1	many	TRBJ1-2	TGCAGTGCTAGAGACGGGACAGGGAAAGACGGCTACACCTTC	CSARDGTGKDGYTF
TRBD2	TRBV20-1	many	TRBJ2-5	TGCAGTGCGAGAGAACCCTTGCGGGGGGCGCAAGAGACCCAGTACTTC	CSAREPLRGAQETQYF